Reported below is one T cell receptor (beta chain). The antigen remains unidentified. The data were taken from a study of immune evolution from preneoplasia to lung adenocarcinoma. Two lung cancer pathologists independently confirmed each histologic diagnosis. Nucleic acids came from premalignant or tumor cells enriched by macro-dissection. Overall study findings and caveats: Normal lung had highest clonality; later lesions appeared denser, more diverse. Top clone share appeared to fall from AAH through AIS, MIA, adenocarcinoma.

Looked up from germline, CDR1 is LGHNA and CDR2 is YNFKEQ. Trimming removed 2 bases from V and 6 bases from J, with 14 bases in between. The CDR3 is made up of 14 amino acids. Method: immunoSEQ multiplex PCR; TCRdb's copy keeps in-frame clones and lacks some. In the table there are 14,000 or so clones, about 80% of which are singletons. Sequencing was done on a sample of FFPE minimally invasive lung adenocarcinoma tissue. The clonotype was recovered from a person in their 70s with lung adenocarcinoma. The chain links TRBV4-2 to TRBJ2-7; D not resolved. The CDR3 DNA is TGTGCCAGCAGCCAAAACATGGGGTCGTCCGAGCAGTACTTC. As protein: CASSQNMGSSEQYF.